This T cell receptor beta chain originates from a study of shared T cell receptors in the human thymus. Profiled with immunoSEQ multiplex PCR; TCRdb holds only in-frame clones, not every one. The profile shows roughly 710,000 clones, 80% to 90% of them singletons. The CDR3 loop spans 16 amino acids. CDR1 and CDR2 from the germline V gene are MGHRA and YSYEKL. V gave up 4 bases and J gave up 4 bases, with 19 bases separating them. These sequences were also reported in another study, on human thymus T cells.

The TCR sequence derives from a girl under two years old with a congenital heart defect. Sequencing used thymocytes. This chain joins TRBV4-1 and TRBJ1-2; no definite D call. The CDR3 is CASSLSGGLRGYGYTF. CDR3 nucleotide sequence: TGCGCCAGCAGCCTTTCGGGAGGTCTCCGGGGCTATGGCTACACCTTC.